This T cell receptor (beta chain) was recovered during a study of CD8 T cells in ankylosing spondylitis. The study's findings and limits: As reported, disease-linked clones showed significant enrichment in matched ankylosing spondylitis synovial fluid. Researchers report that disease-linked clones proved CD8+ and relatively rare in peripheral blood. Typical of ankylosing spondylitis blood, it appeared, was a TCR beta motif of fewer than ten highly homologous variants.

This clonotype has only a few counts. Its target is unknown. Trimming cost V 7 bases and J 9 bases, with 22 bases left between them. This CDR3 spans 15 amino acids. Germline V lookup: CDR1 LGHNT, CDR2 FRNRAP. Each TCR beta library was made by quantitative 5'-RACE that incorporated molecular barcodes. TCRdb re-called the 5' RACE reads through MiXCR, storing one row per CDR3 protein. The table shows a few hundred thousand distinct CDR3 sequences, with around 11% occurring only once. This sequence originates from a male donor with ankylosing spondylitis or in good health (not recorded which). The specimen sequenced was blood, either unsorted or a sorted T cell fraction (not recorded which). This chain links TRBV12-5 with TRBJ2-1; D possibly corresponds to TRBD1 (6 bases). The CDR3 here is CASAFDQGLTGEQFF. The CDR3 coding sequence is TGTGCTAGTGCCTTCGACCAGGGGCTGACAGGTGAGCAGTTCTTC. Together with reference TRBV12-5 and TRBJ2-1, the CDR3 gives the full variable domain: DARVTQTPRHKVTEMGQEVTMRCQPILGHNTVFWYRQTMMQGLELLAYFRNRAPLDDSGMPKDRFSAEMPDATLATLKIQPSEPRDSAVYFCASAFDQGLTGEQFFGPGTRLTVL.